The source of this TCR beta chain is a study of cytotoxic CD8 clonotypes in ibrutinib-treated CLL. Whole-study context: On average, around 85,000 productive rearrangements and around 230,000 productive templates per sample.

This CDR3 region has 15 residues. Germline V gives CDR1 MNHNS, CDR2 SASEGT. V dropped 7 bases and J dropped 4; count of bases not matched to a gene: 10. Measured with immunoSEQ multiplex PCR; TCRdb has only the in-frame clones, and not every one. Of around 70,000 clones in the sample, about 84% are singletons; the top ten hold 7.5% to 9.5%. This rearrangement joins TRBV6-1 to TRBJ2-1; 7 bases are a match to TRBD2. The clonotype was recovered from a human donor with chronic lymphocytic leukemia. Sequenced here: PBMCs, sampled at disease progression, from a patient treated with ibrutinib. For the CDR3, the DNA is TGTGCCAGCAAGTTAGCGGGTCGACGGTACAATGAGCAGTTCTTC. Translated: CASKLAGRRYNEQFF.